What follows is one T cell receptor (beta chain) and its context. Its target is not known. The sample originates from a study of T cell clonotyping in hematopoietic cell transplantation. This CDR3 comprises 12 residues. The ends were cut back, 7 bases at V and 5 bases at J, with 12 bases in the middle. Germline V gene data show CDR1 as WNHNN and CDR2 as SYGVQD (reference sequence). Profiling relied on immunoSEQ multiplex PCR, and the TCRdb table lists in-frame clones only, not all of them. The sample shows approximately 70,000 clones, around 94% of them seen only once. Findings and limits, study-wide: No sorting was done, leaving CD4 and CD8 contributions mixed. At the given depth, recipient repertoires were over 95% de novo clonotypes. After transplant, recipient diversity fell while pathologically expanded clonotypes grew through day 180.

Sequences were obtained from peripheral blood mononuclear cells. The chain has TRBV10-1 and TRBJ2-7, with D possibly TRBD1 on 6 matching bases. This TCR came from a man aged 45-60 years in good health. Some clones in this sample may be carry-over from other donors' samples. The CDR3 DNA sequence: TGCGCCAGCACCCTCAGGGGCCACGAGCAGTACTTC. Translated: CASTLRGHEQYF.